Here is one TCR beta chain with its context. The CDR3 length is 14 residues. CDR1 and CDR2 (germline): SNHLY, FYNNEI. V lost 3 bases to trimming and J lost 3 bases, with 10 bases between them. This specimen comes from a study of T cell changes during pregnancy in multiple sclerosis. Generated by immunoSEQ multiplex PCR, the TCRdb table keeps only in-frame clones and is missing some. The sample holds roughly 89,000 clones; approximately 95% are singletons and the top ten take 1.5% to 2%. The TCR comes from a female donor in good health, enrolled as a control in a pregnancy study. The chain combines TRBV2 with TRBJ2-3; D might be TRBD2 (6 bases). Source: peripheral blood, taken after pregnancy. CDR3 amino acids: CASSEGLGTDTQYF. The CDR3 region has the DNA TGTGCCAGCAGTGAGGGACTTGGAACAGATACGCAGTATTTT.